This TCR beta chain was captured by sequencing in a study of tissue T cells after allogeneic stem cell transplantation. This CDR3 has 12 residues. With 2 bases removed from V and 3 bases from J, the gap between germline ends came to 5 bases. CDR1 FNHDT and CDR2 SITEND come from the germline V gene (reference sequence). Sequencing of TCRbeta CDR3 at survey depth gave sequences and template counts. Sequenced by immunoSEQ multiplex PCR; TCRdb stores in-frame clones only, minus some. The sample lists about 22,000 clones; 69% were seen once. Notes on this clone: Germline and genes here are mouse. The missing CDR3 end, 1 residue past where the read stops, is filled in from the germline J gene. Other DNA sequences of this sample code for an identical CDR3.

The source material was blood. This sequence originates from a female BALB/c mouse in good health. The strain's MHC haplotype is H2-d. The chain is built from TRBV19 and TRBJ1-1; D ambiguous. The CDR3 bases that were read are TGTGCCAGCAGTATCCAATACACAGAAGTCTTC. Translation gives CASSIQYTEVF. The entire CDR3 reads CASSIQYTEVFF.